The 17 T cell receptor beta chains listed next were all sequenced from one sample in a study of T cells in Graves' hyperthyroidism and ophthalmopathy. TCR beta CDR3 sequences were amplified from RNA transcripts. HTBI primers were used for first-round RT-PCR of the TCR CDR3. MiXCR, applied by TCRdb to the multiplex PCR reads, yields one record per CDR3 protein. This sample has under 550,000 distinct CDR3 sequences, with roughly an eighth found just once. The source material was blood. The source is a woman aged 18-29 years with Graves' hyperthyroidism.

This clonotype was counted only a few times. The gene calls are TRBV27 and TRBJ2-1, with TRBD2 as a possible D gene (6 bases). The ends were cut back, 5 bases at V and 9 bases at J, with 20 bases in the middle. Per germline, CDR1 MNHEY and CDR2 SMNVEV (reference sequence). This CDR3 comprises 15 residues. CDR3 sequence reads: CASSLTGTGSGEQFF. The CDR3 DNA reads as TGTGCCAGCAGTCTAACCGGGACTGGTTCGGGTGAGCAGTTCTTC.

A few counts support this clonotype. The chain uses TRBV29-1 and TRBJ2-3, with D maybe TRBD1 (5 bases). Germline-derived CDR1 and CDR2 are SQVTM and ANQGSEA. V shed 1 base and J shed 1 base, with 9 bases lying between them. The CDR3 spans 14 residues. This CDR3 reads CSVEVQQGTDTQYF. In nucleotides, the CDR3 is TGCAGCGTTGAAGTACAACAGGGCACAGATACGCAGTATTTT.

The chain couples TRBV19 to TRBJ2-7; 12 bases match TRBD1. The ends lost 8 bases at V and 5 bases at J; junction bases unmatched: 7. The CDR3 consists of 14 residues. Germline CDR1 is LNHDA and CDR2 is SQIVND (reference sequence). CDR3 DNA sequence: TGTGCCAGTTCTCCGGGACAGGGGGCCGACGAGCAGTACTTC. This translates into CASSPGQGADEQYF.

This clonotype was seen ten or more times. This sequence joins TRBV6-1 and TRBJ2-7; 12 positions match TRBD2. Germline V gives CDR1 MNHNS, CDR2 SASEGT. The CDR3 has 17 residues. V lost 6 bases and J lost 1; bases outside the gene matches: 10. CDR3 protein: CASSPTSGSLGSYEQYF. The CDR3 nucleotides read TGTGCCAGCAGCCCGACTAGCGGGAGTCTGGGGTCCTACGAGCAGTACTTC.

This clonotype was detected ten times or more. This sequence joins TRBV3-1 and TRBJ2-3; 7 nucleotides agree with TRBD2. This CDR3 is 16 amino acids long. Losses at the gene ends were 2 bases for V and 0 bases for J; bases not matched to a gene: 5. Germline V gene sequence: CDR1 LGHDT, CDR2 YNNKEL (reference sequence). CDR3 residues: CASSQPLAASTDTQYF. The CDR3 region has the DNA TGTGCCAGCAGCCAACCCCTAGCGGCTAGCACAGATACGCAGTATTTT.

This rearrangement joins TRBV20-1 to TRBJ2-1; TRBD2 aligns across 11 bases. CDR1 and CDR2 from the germline V gene are DFQATT and SNEGSKA (reference sequence). The CDR3 spans 14 residues. J was trimmed by 7 bases and V by 3 bases; bases with no gene match: 5. CDR3 in amino acids: CSARISGRVNEQFF. CDR3 DNA sequence: TGCAGTGCTAGGATTAGCGGGAGGGTGAATGAGCAGTTCTTC.

This clonotype was picked up many times. The chain joins TRBV6-5 to TRBJ2-5; TRBD2 matches at 7 bases. J was trimmed by 5 bases and V by 0 bases; bases with no gene match: 6. Germline V gene data show CDR1 as MNHEY and CDR2 as SVGAGI. The length of the CDR3 is 15 residues. The CDR3: CASSYSAAGAETQYF. CDR3 DNA sequence: TGTGCCAGCAGTTACTCGGCTGCGGGAGCGGAGACCCAGTACTTC.

This clonotype appeared many times. The rearrangement links TRBV10-3 to TRBJ2-2; 13 nucleotides align to TRBD2. The CDR3 runs to 16 residues. Looked up from germline, CDR1 is ENHRY and CDR2 is SYGVKD. V lost 6 bases and J lost 3; bases outside the gene matches: 4. The CDR3 here is CAIRGLAGEDTGELFF. CDR3 nucleotide sequence: TGTGCCATCAGAGGACTAGCGGGAGAGGACACCGGGGAGCTGTTTTTT.

This clonotype was counted ten times or more. The genes are TRBV16 and TRBJ1-2; D uncertain. V shed 5 bases and J shed 0 bases, with 7 bases lying between them. Germline V gene sequence: CDR1 KGHSY, CDR2 FQNENV. The CDR3 is made up of 13 amino acids. CDR3 residues: CASSTTANYGYTF. The CDR3 region has the DNA TGTGCCAGCAGCACTACAGCTAACTATGGCTACACCTTC. Full variable domain (outside the CDR3, taken from reference TRBV16 and TRBJ1-2): GEEVAQTPKHLVRGEGQKAKLYCAPIKGHSYVFWYQQVLKNEFKFLISFQNENVFDETGMPKERFSAKCLPNSPCSLEIQATKLEDSAVYFCASSTTANYGYTFGSGTRLTVV.

Ten or more counts support this clonotype. V usage is TRBV10-3 and J usage is TRBJ2-7; possibly TRBD1 for D (6 bases). CDR3 size: 13 residues. Germline V gene data show CDR1 as ENHRY and CDR2 as SYGVKD. V dropped 9 bases and J dropped 5 bases, with 17 bases sitting between them. The CDR3 region is CAIRNQGFNEQYF. DNA for the CDR3: TGTGCCATAAGAAATCAGGGGTTCAACGAGCAGTACTTC.

Turning to this clonotype: A read error is possible here, since a much larger clone lies one base away. The chain combines TRBV7-9 with TRBJ1-1; D is unclear. Germline CDR1 is SEHNR and CDR2 is FQNEAQ (reference sequence). The CDR3 sequence is 15 residues long. The CDR3 DNA sequence: TGTGTCAGCAGCTTAGGAGCGACCCCGAACACTGAAGCTTTCTTT. It translates to CVSSLGATPNTEAFF. Full variable domain (remainder filled in from reference TRBV7-9 and TRBJ1-1): DTGVSQNPRHKITKRGQNVTFRCDPISEHNRLYWYRQTLGQGPEFLTYFQNEAQLEKSRLLSDRFSAERPKGSFSTLEIQRTEQGDSAMYLCVSSLGATPNTEAFFGQGTRLTVV.

This clonotype was seen many times. The genes are TRBV5-8 and TRBJ2-7; no clear D gene. V lost 4 bases to trimming and J lost 5 bases, with 13 bases between them. CDR1 and CDR2 (germline): SGHTS, YDEGEE. The CDR3 contains 13 residues. The CDR3 sequence is CASSPTGRDEQYF. In nucleotides, the CDR3 is TGTGCCAGCAGCCCGACGGGTAGGGACGAGCAGTACTTC.

This clonotype showed up many times. At one end, the junction sequence differs from germline, possibly due to a read error. V usage is TRBV7-7 and J usage is TRBJ2-3; 10 positions match TRBD2. The CDR3 contains 15 residues. CDR1 and CDR2 (germline): SSHAT, FNYEAQ (reference sequence). CDR3: CASSLGLADTDTQYF. The CDR3 DNA follows: TGTGCTAGCAGCCTCGGACTAGCGGACACAGATACGCAGTATTTT.

This clonotype was detected many times. The chain couples TRBV28 to TRBJ2-2; D possibly matches TRBD1 or TRBD2 (5 bases each). V lost 6 bases, J lost 1 base, and 12 bases lay in between. This CDR3 spans 15 amino acids. Germline CDR1 and CDR2: MDHEN and SYDVKM. The CDR3, as DNA: TGTGCCAGCAGGACACCGGGACGGAACACCGGGGAGCTGTTTTTT. Its protein is CASRTPGRNTGELFF.

The chain uses TRBV6-5 and TRBJ1-5; maybe TRBD1 (6 bases). Trimming removed 4 bases at V and 1 base at J, with 11 bases between. Per the germline V gene, CDR1 is MNHEY and CDR2 is SVGAGI. The CDR3 totals 15 residues. The CDR3 DNA follows: TGTGCCAGCAGTTCCTGGACAGTAAGCAATCAGCCCCAGCATTTT. Protein: CASSSWTVSNQPQHF.

This clonotype was recorded a few times. The rearrangement links TRBV7-2 to TRBJ2-7; D is ambiguous. V was trimmed by 1 base and J by 0 bases, leaving 4 bases between them. The germline gives CDR1 SGHTA, CDR2 FQGNSA. This CDR3 spans 13 amino acids. The DNA of the CDR3 is TGTGCCAGCAGCTTAGACTTCTCCTACGAGCAGTACTTC. It is translated as CASSLDFSYEQYF.

This clonotype was seen a handful of times. The V and J genes are TRBV19 and TRBJ1-2; D remains ambiguous. CDR3 size: 13 residues. Germline V gives CDR1 LNHDA, CDR2 SQIVND (reference sequence). V lost 5 bases, J lost 2 bases, and 9 bases lay in between. CDR3 coding DNA: TGTGCCAGTAGTGCCGGACCGAACTATGGCTACACCTTC. Amino acids: CASSAGPNYGYTF.